This T cell receptor (beta chain) was observed in a study of control samples from healthy donors and cancer patients. Measured with immunoSEQ multiplex PCR; TCRdb has only the in-frame clones, and not every one. This table holds over 150,000 clones, approximately 91% found once. The sequencing input was blood. The sequence was obtained from a woman in her thirties or forties in good health.

CDR3 sequence: CASSRPGRNPGETQYF. The CDR3 nucleotides are TGTGCCAGCTCTCGACCGGGACGCAACCCAGGGGAGACCCAGTACTTC. The chain combines TRBV18 with TRBJ2-5; D is perhaps TRBD1 or TRBD2 (5 bases each). V was trimmed by 6 bases and J by 5 bases, leaving 22 bases between them. CDR3 length: 16 residues. The germline V gene has CDR1 KGHSH and CDR2 LQKENI. The full variable domain, completed using reference TRBV18 and TRBJ2-5, is NAGVMQNPRHLVRRRGQEARLRCSPMKGHSHVYWYRQLPEEGLKFMVYLQKENIIDESGMPKERFSAEFPKEGPSILRIQQVVRGDSAAYFCASSRPGRNPGETQYFGPGTRLLVL.